The sequence of this TCR beta chain was determined in a study of blood T cell repertoires in COVID-19. Study processing details: By means of reference gene primer amplification, nucleated cell counts were estimated. Method: immunoSEQ multiplex PCR; TCRdb's copy keeps in-frame clones and lacks some. D and trimming come from the DNA, and the V and J calls and clone size come from that table. The sample includes 98,000 or so clones, around four fifths of them seen just once. The length of the CDR3 is 11 residues. Between the trimmed V and J ends, which lost 2 bases and 2 bases, there was a span of 4 bases. Germline CDR1 and CDR2: SQVTM and ANQGSEA.

The chain joins TRBV29-1 to TRBJ2-7; D not certain. Sequenced material: peripheral blood. The sequence derives from a man aged 60 to 75 with acute or convalescent COVID-19. CDR3 DNA sequence: TGCAGCGTTGAAAGAGCCTACGAGCAGTACTTC. It codes for CSVERAYEQYF.